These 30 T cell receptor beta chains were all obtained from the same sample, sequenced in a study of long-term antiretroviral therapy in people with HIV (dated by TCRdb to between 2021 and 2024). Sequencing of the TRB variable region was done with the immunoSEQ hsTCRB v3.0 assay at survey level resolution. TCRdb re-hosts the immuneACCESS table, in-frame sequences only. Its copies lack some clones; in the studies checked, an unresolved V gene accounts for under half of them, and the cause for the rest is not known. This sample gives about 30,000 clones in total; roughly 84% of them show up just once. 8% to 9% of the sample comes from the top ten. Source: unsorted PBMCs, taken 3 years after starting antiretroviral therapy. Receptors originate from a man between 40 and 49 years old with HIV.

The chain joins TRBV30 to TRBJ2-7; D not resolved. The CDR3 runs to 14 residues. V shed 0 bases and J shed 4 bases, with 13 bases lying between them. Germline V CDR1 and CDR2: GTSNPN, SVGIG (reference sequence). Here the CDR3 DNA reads TGTGCCTGGAGTGTAAAGTCTTTGAGATACGAGCAGTACTTC. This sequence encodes CAWSVKSLRYEQYF.

The CDR3 here is CASSEEITGELFF. The CDR3 nucleotides are TGTGCCAGCAGTGAAGAAATCACCGGGGAGCTGTTTTTT. The gene calls are TRBV6-1 and TRBJ2-2, with no clear D. The CDR3 has 13 residues. CDR1 and CDR2 from the germline V gene are MNHNS and SASEGT. The V and J ends lost 1 base and 4 bases respectively, with 4 bases between them.

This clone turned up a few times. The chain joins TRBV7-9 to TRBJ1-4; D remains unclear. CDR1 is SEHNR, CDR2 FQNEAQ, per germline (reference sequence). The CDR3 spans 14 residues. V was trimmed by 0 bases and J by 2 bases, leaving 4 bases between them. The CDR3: CASSLAGTNEKLFF. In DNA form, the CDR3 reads TGTGCCAGCAGCTTAGCCGGTACTAATGAAAAACTGTTTTTT.

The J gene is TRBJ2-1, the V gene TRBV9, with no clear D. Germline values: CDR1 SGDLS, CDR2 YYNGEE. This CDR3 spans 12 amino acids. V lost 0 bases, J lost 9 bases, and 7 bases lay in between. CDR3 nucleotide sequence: TGTGCCAGCAGCGTAGACAACAGTGAGCAGTTCTTC. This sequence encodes CASSVDNSEQFF.

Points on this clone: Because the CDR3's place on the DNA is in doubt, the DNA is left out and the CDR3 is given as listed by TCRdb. The CDR3 reads CTSSQDLVGGGTNEKLFF. The chain joins TRBV1 to TRBJ1-4. TRBV1 is marked as a pseudogene. The CDR3 has 18 residues if both end residues are counted.

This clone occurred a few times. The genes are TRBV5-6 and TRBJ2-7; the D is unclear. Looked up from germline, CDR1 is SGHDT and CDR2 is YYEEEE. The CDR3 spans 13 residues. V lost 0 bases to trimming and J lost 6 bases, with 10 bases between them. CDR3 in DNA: TGTGCCAGCAGCTTGGGGCAGCCGTCCGAGCAGTACTTC. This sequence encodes CASSLGQPSEQYF.

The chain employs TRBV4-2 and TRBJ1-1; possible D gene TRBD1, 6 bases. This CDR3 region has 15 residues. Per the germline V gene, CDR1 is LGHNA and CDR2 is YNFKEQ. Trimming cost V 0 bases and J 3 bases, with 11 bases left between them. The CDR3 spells CASSQDRGHYTEAFF. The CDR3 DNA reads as TGTGCCAGCAGCCAAGATAGGGGACATTACACTGAAGCTTTCTTT.

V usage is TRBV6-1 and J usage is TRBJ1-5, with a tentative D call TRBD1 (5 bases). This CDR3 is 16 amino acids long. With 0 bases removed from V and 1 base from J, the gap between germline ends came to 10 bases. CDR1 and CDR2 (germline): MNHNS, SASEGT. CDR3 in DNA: TGTGCCAGCAGTGAAGCTTTGGGGGGGAGCAATCAGCCCCAGCATTTT. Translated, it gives CASSEALGGSNQPQHF.

The CDR3 DNA follows: TGTGCCTGGAGTGGGGGGCAGAGCACAGATACGCAGTATTTT. Translation: CAWSGGQSTDTQYF. The chain couples TRBV30 to TRBJ2-3; tentatively, D is TRBD1 (6 bases). The CDR3 loop spans 14 amino acids. Trimming left V 1 base short and J 0 bases short, with 8 bases between. Germline V gives CDR1 GTSNPN, CDR2 SVGIG (reference sequence).

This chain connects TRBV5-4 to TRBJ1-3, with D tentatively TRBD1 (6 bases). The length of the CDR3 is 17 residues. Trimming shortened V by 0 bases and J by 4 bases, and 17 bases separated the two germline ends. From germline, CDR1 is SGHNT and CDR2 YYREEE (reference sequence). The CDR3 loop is CASSLVSGQGFGNTIYF. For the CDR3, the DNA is TGTGCCAGCAGCTTGGTTTCGGGTCAGGGGTTCGGAAACACCATATATTTT.

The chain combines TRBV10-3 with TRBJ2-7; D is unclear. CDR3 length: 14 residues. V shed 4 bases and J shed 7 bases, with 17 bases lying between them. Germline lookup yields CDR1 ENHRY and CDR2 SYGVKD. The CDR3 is CAISAGRLSWEQYF. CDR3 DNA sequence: TGTGCCATCAGTGCCGGCAGACTCTCCTGGGAGCAGTACTTC.

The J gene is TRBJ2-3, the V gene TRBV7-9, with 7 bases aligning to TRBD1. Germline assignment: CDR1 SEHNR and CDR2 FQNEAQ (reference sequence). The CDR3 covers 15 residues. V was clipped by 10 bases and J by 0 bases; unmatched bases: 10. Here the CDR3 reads CATHGRDSSTDTQYF. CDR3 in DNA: TGTGCCACCCACGGCCGGGACAGTAGCACAGATACGCAGTATTTT.

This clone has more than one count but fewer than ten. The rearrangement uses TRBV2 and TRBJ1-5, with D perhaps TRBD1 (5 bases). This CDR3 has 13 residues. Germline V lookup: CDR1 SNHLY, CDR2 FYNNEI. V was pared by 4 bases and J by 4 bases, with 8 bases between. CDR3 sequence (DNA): TGTGCCAGCAGTGCAGGGTTGAATCAGCCCCAGCATTTT. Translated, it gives CASSAGLNQPQHF.

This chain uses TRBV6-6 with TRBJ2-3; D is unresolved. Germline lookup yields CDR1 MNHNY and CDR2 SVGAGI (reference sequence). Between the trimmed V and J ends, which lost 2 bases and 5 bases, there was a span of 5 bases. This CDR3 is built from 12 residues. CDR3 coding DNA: TGTGCCAGCAGTTACGGTCAAGATACGCAGTATTTT. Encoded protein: CASSYGQDTQYF.

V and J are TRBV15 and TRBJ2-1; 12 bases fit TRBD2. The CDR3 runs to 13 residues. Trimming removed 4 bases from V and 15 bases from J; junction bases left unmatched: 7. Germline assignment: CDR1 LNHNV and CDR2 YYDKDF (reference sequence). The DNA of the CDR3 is TGTGCCACCAGCACCGAACTAGCGGGAGGTTTGTTCTTC. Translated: CATSTELAGGLFF.

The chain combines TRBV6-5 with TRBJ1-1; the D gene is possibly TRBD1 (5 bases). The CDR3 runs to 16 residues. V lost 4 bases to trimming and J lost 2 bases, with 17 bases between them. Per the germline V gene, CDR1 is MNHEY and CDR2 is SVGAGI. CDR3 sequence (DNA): TGTGCCAGCAGTTTTTTGCCGGGGCCGACTAACACTGAAGCTTTCTTT. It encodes CASSFLPGPTNTEAFF.

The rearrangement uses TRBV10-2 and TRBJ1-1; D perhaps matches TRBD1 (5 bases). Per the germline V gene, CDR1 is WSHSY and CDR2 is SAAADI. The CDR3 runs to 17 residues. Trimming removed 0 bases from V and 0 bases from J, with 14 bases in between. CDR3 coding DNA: TGCGCCAGCAGTGAGTCGTATGGGGGGACCATGAACACTGAAGCTTTCTTT. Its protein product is CASSESYGGTMNTEAFF.

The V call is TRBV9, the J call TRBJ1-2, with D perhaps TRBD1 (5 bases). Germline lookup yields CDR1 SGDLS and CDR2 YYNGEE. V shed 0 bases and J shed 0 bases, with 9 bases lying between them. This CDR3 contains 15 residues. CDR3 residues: CASSVGGITNYGYTF. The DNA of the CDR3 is TGTGCCAGCAGCGTAGGGGGGATAACTAACTATGGCTACACCTTC.

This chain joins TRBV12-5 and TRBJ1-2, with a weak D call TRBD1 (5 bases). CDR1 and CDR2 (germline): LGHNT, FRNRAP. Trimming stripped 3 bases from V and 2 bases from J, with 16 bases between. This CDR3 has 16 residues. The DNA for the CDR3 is TGTGCTAGTGGTTTACCGGCAGGGATAAAAAACTATGGCTACACCTTC. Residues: CASGLPAGIKNYGYTF.

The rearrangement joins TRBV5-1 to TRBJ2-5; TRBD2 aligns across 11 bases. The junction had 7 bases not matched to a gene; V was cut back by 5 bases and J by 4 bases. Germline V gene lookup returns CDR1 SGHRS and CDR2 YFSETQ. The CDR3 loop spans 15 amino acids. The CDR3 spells CASRWAGTSGETQYF. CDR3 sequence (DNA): TGCGCCAGCAGATGGGCCGGGACTAGCGGAGAGACCCAGTACTTC.

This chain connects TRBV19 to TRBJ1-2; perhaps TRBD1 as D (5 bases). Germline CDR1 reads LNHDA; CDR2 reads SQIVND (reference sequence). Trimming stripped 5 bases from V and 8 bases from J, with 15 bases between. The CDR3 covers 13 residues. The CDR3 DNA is TGTGCCAGTAGTCCTACAGGAACGGGAGGCTACACCTTC. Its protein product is CASSPTGTGGYTF.

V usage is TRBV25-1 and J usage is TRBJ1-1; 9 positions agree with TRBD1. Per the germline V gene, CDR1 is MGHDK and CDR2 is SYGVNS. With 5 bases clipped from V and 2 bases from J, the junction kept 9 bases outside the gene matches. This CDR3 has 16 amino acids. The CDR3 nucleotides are TGTGCCAGCAGTTCCGCACCGGGACAGGGCAACACTGAAGCTTTCTTT. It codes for CASSSAPGQGNTEAFF. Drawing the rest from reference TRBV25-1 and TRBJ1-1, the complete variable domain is EADIYQTPRYLVIGTGKKITLECSQTMGHDKMYWYQQDPGMELHLIHYSYGVNSTEKGDLSSESTVSRIRTEHFPLTLESARPSHTSQYLCASSSAPGQGNTEAFFGQGTRLTVV.

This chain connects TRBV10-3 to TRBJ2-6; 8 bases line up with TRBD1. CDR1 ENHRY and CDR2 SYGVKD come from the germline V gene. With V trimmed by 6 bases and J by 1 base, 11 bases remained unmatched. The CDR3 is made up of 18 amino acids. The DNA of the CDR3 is TGTGCCATCAGGGAGACAGGGGCAGGAGAGTCTGGGGCCAACGTCCTGACTTTC. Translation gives CAIRETGAGESGANVLTF.

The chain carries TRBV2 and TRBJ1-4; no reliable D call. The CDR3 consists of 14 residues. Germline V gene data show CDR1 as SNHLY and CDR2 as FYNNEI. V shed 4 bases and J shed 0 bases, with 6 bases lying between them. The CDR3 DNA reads TGTGCCAGCAGTGCCTTATCAACTAATGAAAAACTGTTTTTT. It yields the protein CASSALSTNEKLFF.

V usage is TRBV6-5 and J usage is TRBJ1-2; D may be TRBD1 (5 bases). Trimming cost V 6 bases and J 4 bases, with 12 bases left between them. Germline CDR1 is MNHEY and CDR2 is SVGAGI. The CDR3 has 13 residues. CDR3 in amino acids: CASRPAGRYGYTF. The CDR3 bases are TGTGCCAGCAGACCCGCGGGGCGCTATGGCTACACCTTC.

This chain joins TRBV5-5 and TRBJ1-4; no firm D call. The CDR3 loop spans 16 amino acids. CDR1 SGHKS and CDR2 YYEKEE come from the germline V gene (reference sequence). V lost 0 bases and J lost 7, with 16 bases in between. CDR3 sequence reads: CASSLALNLGGEKLFF. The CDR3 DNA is TGTGCCAGCAGCTTGGCTCTCAATCTGGGTGGTGAAAAACTGTTTTTT.

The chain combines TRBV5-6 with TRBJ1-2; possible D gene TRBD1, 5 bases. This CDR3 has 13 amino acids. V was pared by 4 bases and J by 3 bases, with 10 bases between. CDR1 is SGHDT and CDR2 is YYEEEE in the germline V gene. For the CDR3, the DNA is TGTGCCAGCAGCCTGCGAGGGGACTATGGCTACACCTTC. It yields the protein CASSLRGDYGYTF.

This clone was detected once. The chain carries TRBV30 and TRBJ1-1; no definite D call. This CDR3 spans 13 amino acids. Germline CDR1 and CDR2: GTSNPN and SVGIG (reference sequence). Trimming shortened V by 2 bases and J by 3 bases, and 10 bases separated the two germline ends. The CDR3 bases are TGTGCCTGGAGTCCCGGGATGGACACTGAAGCTTTCTTT. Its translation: CAWSPGMDTEAFF.

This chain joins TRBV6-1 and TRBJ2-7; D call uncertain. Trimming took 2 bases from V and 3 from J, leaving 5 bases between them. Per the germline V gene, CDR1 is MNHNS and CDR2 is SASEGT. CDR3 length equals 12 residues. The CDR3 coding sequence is TGTGCCAGCAGTGAACCAGGCTACGAGCAGTACTTC. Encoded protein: CASSEPGYEQYF.

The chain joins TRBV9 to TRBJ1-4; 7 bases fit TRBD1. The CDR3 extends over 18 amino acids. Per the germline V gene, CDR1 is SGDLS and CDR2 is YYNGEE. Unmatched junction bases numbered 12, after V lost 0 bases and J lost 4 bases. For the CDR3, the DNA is TGTGCCAGCAGCGTAGTTAGTTACAGGGGCAGTAGTAATGAAAAACTGTTTTTT. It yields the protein CASSVVSYRGSSNEKLFF. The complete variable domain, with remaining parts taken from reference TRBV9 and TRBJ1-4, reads DSGVTQTPKHLITATGQRVTLRCSPRSGDLSVYWYQQSLDQGLQFLIQYYNGEERAKGNILERFSAQQFPDLHSELNLSSLELGDSALYFCASSVVSYRGSSNEKLFFGSGTQLSVL.